Sequencing of this T cell receptor (beta chain) was carried out in a study of shared T cell receptors in the human thymus. Assay used: immunoSEQ multiplex PCR; TCRdb lists only in-frame clones, some missing. The repertoire holds about 660,000 clones, with about 90% as singletons. After removal of 3 bases from V and 3 bases from J, the junction contained 7 bases not matched to a gene. The germline V gene has CDR1 SGHRS and CDR2 YFSETQ. There are 15 residues in the CDR3. The sample was also linked to a second study, of human thymus T cells. That work adds: It was from resections taken during corrective heart surgery that the thymus tissue came. Thymic and blood repertoires showed apparently biased V and J gene usage.

The source is a boy under two years old with a congenital heart defect. The chain links TRBV5-1 to TRBJ1-1; 8 nucleotides align to TRBD1. Specimen: thymocytes. CDR3 nucleotides: TGCGCCAGCAGCTCGACAAAGGACAGGGACACTGAAGCTTTCTTT. Encoded protein: CASSSTKDRDTEAFF.